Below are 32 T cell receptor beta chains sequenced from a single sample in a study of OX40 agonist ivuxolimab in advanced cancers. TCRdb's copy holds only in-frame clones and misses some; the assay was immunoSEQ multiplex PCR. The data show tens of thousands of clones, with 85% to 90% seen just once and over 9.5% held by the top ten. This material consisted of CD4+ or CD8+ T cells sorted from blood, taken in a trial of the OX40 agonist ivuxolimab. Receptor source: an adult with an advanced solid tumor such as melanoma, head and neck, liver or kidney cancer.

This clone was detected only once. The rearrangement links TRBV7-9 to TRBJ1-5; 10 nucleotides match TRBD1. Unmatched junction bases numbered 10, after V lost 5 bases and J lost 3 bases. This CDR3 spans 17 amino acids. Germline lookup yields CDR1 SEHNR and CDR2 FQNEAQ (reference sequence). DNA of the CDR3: TGTGCCAGCAGCCCCAGCCGGGACAGGGGACCCAATCAGCCCCAGCATTTT. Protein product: CASSPSRDRGPNQPQHF.

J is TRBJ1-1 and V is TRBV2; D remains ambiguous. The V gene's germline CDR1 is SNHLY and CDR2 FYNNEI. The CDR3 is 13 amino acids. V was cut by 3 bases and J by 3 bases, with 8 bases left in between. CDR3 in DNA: TGTGCCAGCAGTGACCGTCGGTACACTGAAGCTTTCTTT. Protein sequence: CASSDRRYTEAFF.

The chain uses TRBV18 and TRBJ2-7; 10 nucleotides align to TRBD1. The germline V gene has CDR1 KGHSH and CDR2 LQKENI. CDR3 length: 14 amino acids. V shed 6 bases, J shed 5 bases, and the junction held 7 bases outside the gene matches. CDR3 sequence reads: CASSGTGAGDEQYF. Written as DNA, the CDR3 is TGTGCCAGCTCGGGGACAGGGGCTGGCGACGAGCAGTACTTC.

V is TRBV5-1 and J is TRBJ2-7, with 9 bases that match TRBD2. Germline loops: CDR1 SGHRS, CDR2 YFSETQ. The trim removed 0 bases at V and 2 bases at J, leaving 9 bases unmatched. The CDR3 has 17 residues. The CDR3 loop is CASSLGSGGLLTYEQYF. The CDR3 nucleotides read TGCGCCAGCAGCTTGGGTAGCGGGGGCCTACTAACCTACGAGCAGTACTTC.

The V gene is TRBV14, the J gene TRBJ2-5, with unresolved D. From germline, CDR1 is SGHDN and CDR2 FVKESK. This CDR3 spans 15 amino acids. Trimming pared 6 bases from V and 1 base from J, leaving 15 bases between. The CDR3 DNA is TGTGCCAGCAGTGCGGCTGATGAGCTCCAAGAGACCCAGTACTTC. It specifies CASSAADELQETQYF.

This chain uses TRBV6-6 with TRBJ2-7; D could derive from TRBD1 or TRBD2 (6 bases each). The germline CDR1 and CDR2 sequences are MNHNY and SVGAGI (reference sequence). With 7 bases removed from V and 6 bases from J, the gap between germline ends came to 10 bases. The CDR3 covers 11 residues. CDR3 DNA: TGTGCCAGCACGGAGGGGGGCGAGCAGTACTTC. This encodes CASTEGGEQYF.

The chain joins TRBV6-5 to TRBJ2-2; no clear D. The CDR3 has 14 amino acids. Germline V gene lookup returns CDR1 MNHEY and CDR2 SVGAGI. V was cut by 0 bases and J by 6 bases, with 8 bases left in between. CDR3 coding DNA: TGTGCCAGCAGTTACTCGACATGGGCCGGGGAGCTGTTTTTT. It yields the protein CASSYSTWAGELFF.

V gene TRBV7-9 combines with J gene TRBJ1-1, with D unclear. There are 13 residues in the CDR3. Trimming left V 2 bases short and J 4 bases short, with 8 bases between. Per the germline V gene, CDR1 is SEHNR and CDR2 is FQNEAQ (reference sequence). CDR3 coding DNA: TGTGCCAGCAGCTTACCCATCCCCACTGAAGCTTTCTTT. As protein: CASSLPIPTEAFF.

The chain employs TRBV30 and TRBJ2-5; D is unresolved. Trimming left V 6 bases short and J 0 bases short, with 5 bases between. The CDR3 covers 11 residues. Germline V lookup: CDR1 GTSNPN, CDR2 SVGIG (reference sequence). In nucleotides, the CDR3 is TGTGCCTGCAACGACCAAGAGACCCAGTACTTC. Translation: CACNDQETQYF.

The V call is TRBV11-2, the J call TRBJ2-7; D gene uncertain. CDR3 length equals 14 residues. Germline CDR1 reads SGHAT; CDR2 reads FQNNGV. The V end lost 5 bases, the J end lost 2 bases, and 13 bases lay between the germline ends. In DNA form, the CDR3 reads TGTGCCAGCAGCCCCTCCGGAGCGACCTACGAGCAGTACTTC. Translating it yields CASSPSGATYEQYF. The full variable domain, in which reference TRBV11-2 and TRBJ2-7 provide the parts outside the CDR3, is EAGVAQSPRYKIIEKRQSVAFWCNPISGHATLYWYQQILGQGPKLLIQFQNNGVVDDSQLPKDRFSAERLKGVDSTLKIQPAKLEDSAVYLCASSPSGATYEQYFGPGTRLTVT.

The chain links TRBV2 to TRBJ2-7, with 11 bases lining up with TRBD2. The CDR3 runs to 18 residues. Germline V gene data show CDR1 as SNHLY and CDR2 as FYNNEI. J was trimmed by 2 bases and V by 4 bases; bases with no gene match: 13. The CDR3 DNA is TGTGCCAGCAGTGGTGCCACTAGCGGGAGTCGTCCTACCTACGAGCAGTACTTC. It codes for CASSGATSGSRPTYEQYF.

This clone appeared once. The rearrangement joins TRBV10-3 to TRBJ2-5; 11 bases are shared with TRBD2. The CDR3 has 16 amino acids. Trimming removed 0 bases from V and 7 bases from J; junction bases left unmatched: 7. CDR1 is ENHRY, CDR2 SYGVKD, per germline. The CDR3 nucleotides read TGTGCCATCAGTGAGTCACTAGCGGGAGTGTCGGGGACCCAGTACTTC. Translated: CAISESLAGVSGTQYF.

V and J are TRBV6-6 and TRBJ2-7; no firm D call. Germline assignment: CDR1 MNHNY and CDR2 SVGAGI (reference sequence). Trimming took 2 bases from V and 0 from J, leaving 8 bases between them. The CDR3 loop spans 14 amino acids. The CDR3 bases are TGTGCCAGCAGTTACGCTGAGAGCTCCTACGAGCAGTACTTC. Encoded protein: CASSYAESSYEQYF.

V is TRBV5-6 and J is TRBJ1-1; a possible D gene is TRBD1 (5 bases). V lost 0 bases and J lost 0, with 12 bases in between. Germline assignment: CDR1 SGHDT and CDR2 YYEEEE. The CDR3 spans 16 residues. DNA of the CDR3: TGTGCCAGCAGCTTGGAGGGGCAGGGACTGAACACTGAAGCTTTCTTT. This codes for CASSLEGQGLNTEAFF.

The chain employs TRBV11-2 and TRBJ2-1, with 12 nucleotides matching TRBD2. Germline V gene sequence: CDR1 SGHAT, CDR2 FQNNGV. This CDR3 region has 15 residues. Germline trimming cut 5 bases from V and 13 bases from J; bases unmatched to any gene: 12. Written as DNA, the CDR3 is TGTGCCAGCAGCCCAGGACTAGCGGGATCTTGGGAACAGTTCTTC. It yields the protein CASSPGLAGSWEQFF. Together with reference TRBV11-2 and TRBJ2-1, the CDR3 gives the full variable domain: EAGVAQSPRYKIIEKRQSVAFWCNPISGHATLYWYQQILGQGPKLLIQFQNNGVVDDSQLPKDRFSAERLKGVDSTLKIQPAKLEDSAVYLCASSPGLAGSWEQFFGPGTRLTVL.

The CDR3 DNA reads as TGTGCCAGCACCGCACAAGCGGGAGGAGGTGAGCAGTACTTC. Translation: CASTAQAGGGEQYF. The gene calls are TRBV6-5 and TRBJ2-7; TRBD2 matches 9 bases. The V gene end was trimmed by 7 bases and the J gene end by 7 bases; junction bases not matched to a gene: 11. Germline CDR1 and CDR2: MNHEY and SVGAGI. The CDR3 is 14 residues long.

CDR3 nucleotides: TGTGCCAGCAGCCAAGGGACAGGGTTGAACACTGAAGCTTTCTTT. Its protein product is CASSQGTGLNTEAFF. V usage is TRBV14 and J usage is TRBJ1-1; 8 bases line up with TRBD1. The CDR3 runs 15 residues. CDR1 and CDR2 from the germline V gene are SGHDN and FVKESK. The ends lost 1 base at V and 0 bases at J; junction bases unmatched: 1.

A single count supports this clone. CDR3 region: CASSPGTGSDTQYF. CDR3 coding DNA: TGTGCCAGCAGCCCGGGGACAGGGTCAGATACGCAGTATTTT. This rearrangement joins TRBV11-3 to TRBJ2-3; 9 bases are a match to TRBD1. V dropped 5 bases and J dropped 4; count of bases not matched to a gene: 4. The CDR3 contains 14 residues. Per germline, CDR1 SGHNT and CDR2 YENEEA.

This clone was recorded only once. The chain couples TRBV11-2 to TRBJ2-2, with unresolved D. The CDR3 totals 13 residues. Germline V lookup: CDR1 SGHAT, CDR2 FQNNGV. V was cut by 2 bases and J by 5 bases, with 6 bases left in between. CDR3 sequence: CASSLFRTGELFF. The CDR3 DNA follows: TGTGCCAGCAGCTTATTTCGGACCGGGGAGCTGTTTTTT.

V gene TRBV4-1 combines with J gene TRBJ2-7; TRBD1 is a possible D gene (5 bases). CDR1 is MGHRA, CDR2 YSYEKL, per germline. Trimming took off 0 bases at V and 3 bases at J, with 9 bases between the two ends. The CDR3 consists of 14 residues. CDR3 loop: CASSQERQFYEQYF. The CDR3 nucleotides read TGCGCCAGCAGCCAAGAGAGACAGTTCTACGAGCAGTACTTC.

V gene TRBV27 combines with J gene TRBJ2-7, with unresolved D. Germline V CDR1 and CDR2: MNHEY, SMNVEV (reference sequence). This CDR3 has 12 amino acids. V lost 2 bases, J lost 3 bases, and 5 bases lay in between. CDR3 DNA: TGTGCCAGCAGTTTAAACGGCTACGAGCAGTACTTC. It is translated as CASSLNGYEQYF.

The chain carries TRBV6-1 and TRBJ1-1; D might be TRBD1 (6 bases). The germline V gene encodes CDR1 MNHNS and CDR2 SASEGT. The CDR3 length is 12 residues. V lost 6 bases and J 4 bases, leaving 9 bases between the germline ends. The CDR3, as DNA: TGTGCCAGCAGACAGGGACTCACTGAAGCTTTCTTT. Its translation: CASRQGLTEAFF.

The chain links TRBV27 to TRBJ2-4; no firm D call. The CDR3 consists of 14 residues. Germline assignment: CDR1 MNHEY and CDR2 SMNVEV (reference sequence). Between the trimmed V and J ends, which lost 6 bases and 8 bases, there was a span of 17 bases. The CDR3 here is CASRTTTARHIQYF. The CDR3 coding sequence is TGTGCCAGCAGAACCACCACCGCGCGTCACATTCAGTACTTC.

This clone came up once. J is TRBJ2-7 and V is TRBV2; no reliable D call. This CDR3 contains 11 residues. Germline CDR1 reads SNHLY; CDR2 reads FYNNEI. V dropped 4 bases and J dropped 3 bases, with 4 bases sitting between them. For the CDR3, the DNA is TGTGCCAGCAGTGGGAACTACGAGCAGTACTTC. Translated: CASSGNYEQYF. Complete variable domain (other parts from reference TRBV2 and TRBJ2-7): EPEVTQTPSHQVTQMGQEVILRCVPISNHLYFYWYRQILGQKVEFLVSFYNNEISEKSEIFDDQFSVERPDGSNFTLKIRSTKLEDSAMYFCASSGNYEQYFGPGTRLTVT.

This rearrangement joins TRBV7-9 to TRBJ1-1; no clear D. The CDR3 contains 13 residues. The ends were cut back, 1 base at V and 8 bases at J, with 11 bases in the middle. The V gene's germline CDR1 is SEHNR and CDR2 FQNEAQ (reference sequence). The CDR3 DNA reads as TGTGCCAGCAGCTTAGAGAACGCGTGGGAAGCTTTCTTT. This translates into CASSLENAWEAFF.

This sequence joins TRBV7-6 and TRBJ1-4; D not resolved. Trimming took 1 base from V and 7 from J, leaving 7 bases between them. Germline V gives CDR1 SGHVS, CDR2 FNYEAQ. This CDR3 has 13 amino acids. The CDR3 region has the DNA TGTGCCAGCAGCTTAGATGGAGGTGAAAAACTGTTTTTT. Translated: CASSLDGGEKLFF.

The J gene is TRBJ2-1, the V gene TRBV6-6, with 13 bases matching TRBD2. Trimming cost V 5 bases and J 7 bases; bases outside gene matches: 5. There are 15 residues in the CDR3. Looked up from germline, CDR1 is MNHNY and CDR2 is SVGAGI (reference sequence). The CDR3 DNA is TGTGCCAGCAGTGGCGGGACTAGCGGGGTGAATGAGCAGTTCTTC. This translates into CASSGGTSGVNEQFF.

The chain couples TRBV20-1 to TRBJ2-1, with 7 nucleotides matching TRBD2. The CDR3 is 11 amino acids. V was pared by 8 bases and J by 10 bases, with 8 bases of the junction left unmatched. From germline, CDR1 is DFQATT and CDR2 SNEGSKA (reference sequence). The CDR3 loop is CSSSHGGEQFF. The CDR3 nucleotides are TGCAGTTCCTCCCACGGGGGGGAGCAGTTCTTC.

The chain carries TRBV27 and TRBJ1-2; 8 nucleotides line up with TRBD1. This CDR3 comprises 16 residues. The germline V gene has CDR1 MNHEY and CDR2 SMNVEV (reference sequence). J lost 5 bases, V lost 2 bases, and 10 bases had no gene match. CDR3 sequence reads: CASSLRGTGLGYGYTF. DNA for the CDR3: TGTGCCAGCAGTTTAAGGGGGACAGGTCTCGGTTATGGCTACACCTTC.

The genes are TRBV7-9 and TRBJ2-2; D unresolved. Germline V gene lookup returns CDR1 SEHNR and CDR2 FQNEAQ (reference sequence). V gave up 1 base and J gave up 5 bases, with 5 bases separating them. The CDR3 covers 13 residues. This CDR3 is CASSLELTGELFF. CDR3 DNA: TGTGCCAGCAGCTTAGAGTTAACCGGGGAGCTGTTTTTT.

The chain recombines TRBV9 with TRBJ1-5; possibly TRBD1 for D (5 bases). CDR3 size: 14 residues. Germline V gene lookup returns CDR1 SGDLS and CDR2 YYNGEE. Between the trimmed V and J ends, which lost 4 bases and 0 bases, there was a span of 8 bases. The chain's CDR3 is CASSLGDSNQPQHF. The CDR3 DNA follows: TGTGCCAGCAGCCTGGGGGATAGCAATCAGCCCCAGCATTTT.

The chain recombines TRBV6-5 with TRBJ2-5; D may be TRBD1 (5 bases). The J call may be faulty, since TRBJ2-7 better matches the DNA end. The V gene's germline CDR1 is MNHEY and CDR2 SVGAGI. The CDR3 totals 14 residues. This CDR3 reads CASSPNRLDYEQYF. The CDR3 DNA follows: TGTGCCAGCAGTCCTAACAGGTTGGACTACGAGCAGTACTTC.